Listed below are T cell receptor beta chains from one sample, sequenced in a study of cytomegalovirus exposure and HLA in healthy donors. TCRdb's table, derived via immunoSEQ multiplex PCR, lists solely in-frame clones and lacks some. Of 120,000 to 150,000 clones in the sample, about 83% are singletons; the top ten hold over 1.3%. Input material: PBMCs. These receptors were obtained from a woman aged 30 to 39 in good health and CMV-seronegative. CDR3s include the opening cysteine and the closing phenylalanine or tryptophan. The order of the fields is J gene, V gene, clone size, D gene, CDR3 protein, CDR3 DNA. The D gene is left open where the match is weak. Clone size is stated in some rows and not others, as once, few, many or a class when expanded.

>TRBJ1-4|TRBV19|.|.
CASSIGGYNEKLFF
TGTGCCAGTAGTATCGGAGGCTATAATGAAAAACTGTTTTTT
>TRBJ1-1|TRBV2|.|.
CASSVAGGAEAFF
TGTGCCAGCAGCGTGGCGGGGGGCGCTGAAGCTTTCTTT
>TRBJ1-6|TRBV5-1|.|TRBD1
CASSSPETGISPLHF
TGCGCCAGCAGCTCCCCGGAGACAGGGATTTCACCCCTCCACTTT
>TRBJ2-1|TRBV5-1|.|TRBD2
CASSTLAGGLPNEQFF
TGCGCCAGCAGCACACTAGCGGGGGGTTTGCCGAATGAGCAGTTCTTC
>TRBJ1-1|TRBV6-6|.|.
CASSRGSANTEAFF
TGTGCCAGCAGTAGGGGTTCCGCGAACACTGAAGCTTTCTTT
>TRBJ1-1|TRBV2|.|.
CASSGEANTEAFF
TGTGCCAGCAGTGGGGAGGCGAACACTGAAGCTTTCTTT
>TRBJ2-2|TRBV28|.|.
CASSFADRNTGELFF
TGTGCCAGCAGTTTTGCGGACAGAAACACCGGGGAGCTGTTTTTT
>TRBJ1-6|TRBV2|.|.
CASSEGRAPRSSSPLHF
TGTGCCAGCAGTGAAGGCCGGGCGCCGAGGTCTAGCTCACCCCTCCACTTT
>TRBJ2-5|TRBV29-1|.|.
CSVEKNAETQYF
TGCAGCGTTGAGAAGAATGCGGAGACCCAGTACTTC
>TRBJ1-2|TRBV6-1|few|TRBD1
CASRDGTAYGYTF
TGTGCCAGCAGGGACGGGACAGCCTATGGCTACACCTTC